The rows below give T cell receptor beta chains drawn from one sample of a study of cytomegalovirus exposure and HLA in healthy donors. Generated by immunoSEQ multiplex PCR, the TCRdb table keeps only in-frame clones and is missing some. Altogether 150,000 to 200,000 clones are present, more than 65% being singletons, with the ten largest covering around 3%. Material for sequencing was PBMCs. The receptors originated from a woman in her 40s in good health and CMV-seropositive. CDR3s include the opening cysteine and the closing phenylalanine or tryptophan. A D gene is named only where the DNA matches it firmly. Clone size, where shown, is once, few, many, or a class for clones that have expanded.

TRBJ1-1 | TRBD1 | TRBV2 | 14 | . | CASKRDSKNTEAFF | TGTGCCAGCAAGAGGGACAGCAAAAACACTGAAGCTTTCTTT
TRBJ2-7 | . | TRBV18 | 15 | . | CASSPPVLQGAEQYF | TGTGCCAGCTCACCACCGGTTCTACAGGGTGCCGAGCAGTACTTC
TRBJ2-7 | TRBD2 | TRBV11-2 | 14 | . | CASLVAGESYEQYF | TGTGCCAGCCTGGTAGCGGGAGAATCCTACGAGCAGTACTTC
TRBJ2-1 | . | TRBV6-5 | 14 | . | CASKGSSSYNEQFF | TGTGCCAGCAAAGGGAGTAGCTCCTACAATGAGCAGTTCTTC
TRBJ2-1 | TRBD2 | TRBV28 | 18 | few | CASSLWRTSGSSYNEQFF | TGTGCCAGCAGTTTATGGAGGACTAGCGGGAGCTCCTACAATGAGCAGTTCTTC
TRBJ2-5 | TRBD1 | TRBV7-8 | 15 | few | CASSSAQGAEETQYF | TGTGCCAGCAGCTCCGCACAGGGGGCTGAGGAGACCCAGTACTTC
TRBJ1-1 | TRBD1 | TRBV5-1 | 17 | . | CASSLRTGGPMNTEAFF | TGCGCCAGCAGCTTGAGGACAGGGGGGCCCATGAACACTGAAGCTTTCTTT
TRBJ2-1 | TRBD2 | TRBV7-9 | 14 | . | CASSLGGRANEQFF | TGTGCCAGCAGCTTGGGCGGGAGGGCGAATGAGCAGTTCTTC
TRBJ1-5 | . | TRBV28 | 14 | . | CASRGPRDNQPQNF | TGTGCCAGCCGGGGTCCTAGGGACAATCAGCCCCAGAATTTT
TRBJ2-3 | . | TRBV7-9 | 12 | . | CASRTDLDTQYF | TGTGCCAGCAGAACGGACTTGGATACGCAGTATTTT
TRBJ1-5 | . | TRBV2 | 14 | once | CASRGDRLGGLQHF | TGTGCCAGCAGGGGAGACAGACTGGGGGGGCTCCAGCATTTT
TRBJ2-7 | . | TRBV7-8 | 12 | few | CASSEGSYEQYF | TGTGCCAGCTCAGAGGGTTCCTACGAGCAGTACTTC
TRBJ1-2 | . | TRBV6-6 | 12 | . | CASYLNPGGASF | TGTGCCAGCTACTTAAACCCGGGGGGGGCCTCCTTC
TRBJ2-1 | TRBD2 | TRBV5-1 | 14 | . | CASSSGTSNNEQFF | TGCGCCAGCAGCTCCGGGACTAGTAACAATGAGCAGTTCTTC
TRBJ2-1 | TRBD2 | TRBV9 | 16 | . | CASSVVGLAGGNEQFF | TGTGCCAGCAGCGTAGTGGGGCTAGCGGGAGGGAATGAGCAGTTCTTC